This T cell receptor beta chain originates from a study of Ad26.COV2.S vaccination and SARS-CoV-2 variants. Clones were read by immunoSEQ multiplex PCR, and TCRdb kept only the in-frame ones, dropping some. This table holds under 400,000 clones, about nine tenths found once. The sample's treatment: 15 to 20 received Ad26.COV2.S at low or high dose, single or two shots; several received placebo; per-sample allocation not given. The samples were gathered on day 63 after the first injection of vaccine or placebo. This CDR3 is 13 amino acids long. Per germline, CDR1 SGHTA and CDR2 FQGTGA. V lost 3 bases and J lost 3; bases outside the gene matches: 0.

The source material was peripheral blood, sampled in a trial of Ad26.COV2.S vaccine versus placebo. The source is a person between 18 and 65 years old who received the Ad26.COV2.S COVID-19 vaccine or a placebo. The V and J genes are TRBV7-3 and TRBJ2-7; 9 bases fit TRBD1. For the CDR3, the DNA is TGTGCCAGCAGCTTGACAGGGGGCTACGAGCAGTACTTC. This sequence encodes CASSLTGGYEQYF.